This T cell receptor (beta chain) was observed in a study of T cell clonality in common variable immunodeficiency. General observations from the study: In common variable immunodeficiency, TCR beta chains reportedly carried fewer deletions and N-nucleotide insertions.

CDR3 length: 13 amino acids. Per germline, CDR1 LNHDA and CDR2 SQIVND (reference sequence). Trimming left V 4 bases short and J 7 bases short, with 11 bases between. This clone was detected a few times. Its antigen is currently unknown. The CDR3 end falls 3 residues outside the read, so it is completed with the germline J gene. Using immunoSEQ multiplex PCR, the repertoire was profiled, and TCRdb retains in-frame clones only, with some absent. The repertoire has about 35,000 clones, none seen only once; the ten largest take approximately 9.8%. The sequence was obtained from a person aged 18 to 75 in good health. Source material: peripheral blood mononuclear cells. The rearrangement uses TRBV19 and TRBJ1-5, with D uncertain. CDR3: CASSNGFGQPQHF. Partial CDR3 DNA: TGTGCCAGTAGTAACGGGTTCGGACAGCCC. Based on the CDR3 plus reference TRBV19 and TRBJ1-5, the full variable domain is DGGITQSPKYLFRKEGQNVTLSCEQNLNHDAMYWYRQDPGQGLRLIYYSQIVNDFQKGDIAEGYSVSREKKESFPLTVTSAQKNPTAFYLCASSNGFGQPQHFGDGTRLSIL.